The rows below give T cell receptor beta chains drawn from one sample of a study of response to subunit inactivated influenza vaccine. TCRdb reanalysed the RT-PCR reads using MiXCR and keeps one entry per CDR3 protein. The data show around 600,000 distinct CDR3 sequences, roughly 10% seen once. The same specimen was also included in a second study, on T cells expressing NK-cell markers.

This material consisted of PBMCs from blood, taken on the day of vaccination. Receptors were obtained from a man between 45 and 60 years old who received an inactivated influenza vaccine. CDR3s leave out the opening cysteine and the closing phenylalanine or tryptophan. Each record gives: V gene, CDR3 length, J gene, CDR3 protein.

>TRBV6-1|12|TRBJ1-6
ASRRQDINSPLH
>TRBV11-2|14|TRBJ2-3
ASNPGRGGITDTQY
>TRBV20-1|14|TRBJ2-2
SASVRRGRVTGELF
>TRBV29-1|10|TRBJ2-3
SVPVTTDTQY
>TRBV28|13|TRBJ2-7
ASSPQGYRTYEQY
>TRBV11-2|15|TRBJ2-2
ASSYPTLAANTGELF
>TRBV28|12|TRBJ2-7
ASSSPAHAYEQY
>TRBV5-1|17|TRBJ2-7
ASSRLQPGTGGYTYEQY
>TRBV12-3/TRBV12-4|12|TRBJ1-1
ASSPNQGITEAF
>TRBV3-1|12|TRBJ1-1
ASSFRGGSTEAF
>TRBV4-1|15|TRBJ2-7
ASSQGGGGLSSYEQY
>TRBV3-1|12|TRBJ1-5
ASSQESGVQPQH
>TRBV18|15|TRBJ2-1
ASSPPIGQASYNEQF
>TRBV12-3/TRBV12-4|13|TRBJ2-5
ASSLPSSGSETQY
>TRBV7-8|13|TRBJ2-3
ASSLAYRGTDTQY
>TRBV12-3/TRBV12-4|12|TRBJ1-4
ASSLDIIPEGLF
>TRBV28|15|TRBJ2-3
ASSSTHGRTFRDTQY
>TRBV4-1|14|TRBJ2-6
ASSQGVSSGANVLT
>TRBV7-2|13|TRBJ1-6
ASSFVGSYNSPLH
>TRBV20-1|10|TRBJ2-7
SATSRPNEQY
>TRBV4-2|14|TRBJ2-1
ASSQAGGSSYNEQF
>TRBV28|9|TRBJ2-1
ASTLGNEQF
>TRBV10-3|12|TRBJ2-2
AISRREGTGELF
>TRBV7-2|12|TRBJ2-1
ASSLRQGISEQF
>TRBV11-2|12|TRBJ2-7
ASSFPGWSYEQY
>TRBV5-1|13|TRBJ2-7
ASRLLAGGPYEQY
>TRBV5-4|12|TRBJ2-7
ASSPRDGHYEQY
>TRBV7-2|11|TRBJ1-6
ASSYGIDSPLH
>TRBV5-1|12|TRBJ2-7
ASSIRQGLYEQY
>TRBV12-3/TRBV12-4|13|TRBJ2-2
ASSLVGGAHGELF
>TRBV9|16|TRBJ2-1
ASSGTSGRISSYNEQF
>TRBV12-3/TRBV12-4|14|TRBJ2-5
ASSLSTSGLQETQY
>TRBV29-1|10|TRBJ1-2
SVEAGLYGYT
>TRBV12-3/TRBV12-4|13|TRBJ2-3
ASSLAGTGGNTQY
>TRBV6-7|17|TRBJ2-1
ASSYSTKGSGSGGNEQF